The 10 T cell receptor beta chains listed next were all sequenced from one sample in a study of blood T cell repertoires in COVID-19 (dated by TCRdb to the early 2020s). The library came from the immunoSEQ multiplex PCR assay. What TCRdb holds here is the immuneACCESS table cut down to in-frame rearrangements. Part of the clones is not present; checked against another copy, under half of the missing clones reflect an unresolved V gene, and the others are unexplained. The sample yields around 220,000 clones; 85% to 95% were counted once. The ten largest account for about 1.9% of the sample. Sequenced: PBMCs or T cells enriched from blood (not recorded which). The receptors shown here come from a woman in her late teens or twenties who had recovered from COVID-19.

The chain recombines TRBV7-8 with TRBJ1-1; 8 nucleotides align to TRBD1. The CDR3 contains 15 residues. V shed 0 bases and J 5 bases; nucleotides not matched to a gene: 5. Looked up from germline, CDR1 is SGHVS and CDR2 is FQNEAQ. For the CDR3, the DNA is TGTGCCAGCAGCTTAGCTGCCAGGGGGCAAACTGAAGCTTTCTTT. Translated: CASSLAARGQTEAFF.

This clone was seen a handful of times. The chain couples TRBV5-6 to TRBJ2-1; 9 nucleotides align to TRBD2. The V gene's germline CDR1 is SGHDT and CDR2 YYEEEE. The CDR3 covers 16 residues. V lost 4 bases, J lost 9 bases, and 14 bases stayed unmatched. CDR3 sequence reads: CASSNEGLAGWGEQFF. CDR3 bases: TGTGCCAGCAGCAATGAAGGGCTAGCGGGGTGGGGTGAGCAGTTCTTC. The full variable domain, with the rest looked up from reference TRBV5-6 and TRBJ2-1, is DAGVTQSPTHLIKTRGQQVTLRCSPKSGHDTVSWYQQALGQGPQFIFQYYEEEERQRGNFPDRFSGHQFPNYSSELNVNALLLGDSALYLCASSNEGLAGWGEQFFGPGTRLTVL.

Concerning this clone: Other DNA sequences in the same sample also yield this CDR3. This chain joins TRBV14 and TRBJ1-4, with 7 positions matching TRBD1. V shed 4 bases and J 1 base; nucleotides not matched to a gene: 3. The CDR3 is 15 amino acids. CDR1 is SGHDN, CDR2 FVKESK, per germline. The CDR3 sequence is CASSPRQGTNEKLFF. The CDR3 DNA reads TGTGCCAGCAGCCCTCGACAGGGAACTAATGAAAAACTGTTTTTT.

This clone was seen more than once but under ten times. V usage is TRBV29-1 and J usage is TRBJ1-1; no clear D. Germline V CDR1 and CDR2: SQVTM, ANQGSEA. The V and J ends lost 6 bases and 1 base respectively, with 3 bases between them. This CDR3 has 10 amino acids. The CDR3 DNA is TGCAGCGTCGGGAACACTGAAGCTTTCTTT. It specifies CSVGNTEAFF.

In DNA, the CDR3 is TGTGCCAGCAGCTCGGACAGGAGGGGTTTTTGGGAGACCCAGTACTTC. Translation: CASSSDRRGFWETQYF. The rearrangement uses TRBV7-6 and TRBJ2-5, with D maybe TRBD1 (7 bases). Germline CDR1 is SGHVS and CDR2 is FNYEAQ. V was shortened by 4 bases and J by 5 bases, with 20 bases between the two germline ends. The CDR3 has 16 residues. The whole variable domain, filled in from reference TRBV7-6 and TRBJ2-5, reads GAGVSQSPRYKVTKRGQDVALRCDPISGHVSLYWYRQALGQGPEFLTYFNYEAQQDKSGLPNDRFSAERPEGSISTLTIQRTEQRDSAMYRCASSSDRRGFWETQYFGPGTRLLVL.

The V call is TRBV3-1 (or the pseudogene TRBV3-2), the J call TRBJ1-5; 11 bases agree with TRBD1. Germline values: CDR1 LGHDT, CDR2 YNNKEL (reference sequence). CDR3 length: 16 amino acids. V trimming: 2 bases; J trimming: 6 bases; junction bases outside the gene matches: 6. The CDR3 DNA sequence: TGTGCCAGCAGCCAATCCGGGACAGGGGGTTTTCAGCCCCAGCATTTT. Its protein is CASSQSGTGGFQPQHF.

The V gene is TRBV5-4, the J gene TRBJ1-1; D not certain. V lost 3 bases, J lost 3 bases, and 21 bases lay in between. The CDR3 consists of 17 residues. Looked up from germline, CDR1 is SGHNT and CDR2 is YYREEE (reference sequence). DNA for the CDR3: TGTGCCAGCAGCTCGATCCCCACTCGGGAATCGGACACTGAAGCTTTCTTT. Protein: CASSSIPTRESDTEAFF.

The rearrangement uses TRBV28 and TRBJ1-5; 7 nucleotides match TRBD1. CDR1 and CDR2 from the germline V gene are MDHEN and SYDVKM. The CDR3 length is 14 residues. Trimming removed 5 bases from V and 5 bases from J; junction bases left unmatched: 6. The CDR3 DNA sequence: TGTGCCAGCAGTCCTGACAGGGACTATCAGCCCCAGCATTTT. As protein: CASSPDRDYQPQHF.

CDR3 region: CASSNLAAPGDEQFF. CDR3 nucleotides: TGTGCCAGCAGCAATCTAGCGGCTCCGGGGGATGAGCAGTTCTTC. The gene calls are TRBV7-9 and TRBJ2-1; TRBD2 matches 7 bases. Trimming cost V 5 bases and J 8 bases; bases outside gene matches: 12. The CDR3 totals 15 residues. Germline V gene sequence: CDR1 SEHNR, CDR2 FQNEAQ (reference sequence). The variable domain in full, with the rest retrieved from reference TRBV7-9 and TRBJ2-1, is DTGVSQNPRHKITKRGQNVTFRCDPISEHNRLYWYRQTLGQGPEFLTYFQNEAQLEKSRLLSDRFSAERPKGSFSTLEIQRTEQGDSAMYLCASSNLAAPGDEQFFGPGTRLTVL.

The chain links TRBV7-2 to TRBJ2-7; 9 positions agree with TRBD2. The length of the CDR3 is 15 residues. CDR1 SGHTA and CDR2 FQGNSA come from the germline V gene. With 8 bases clipped from V and 2 bases from J, the junction kept 10 bases outside the gene matches. The CDR3 region has the DNA TGTGCCAGCGCACTAACGGCGGGAGGGCCCTACGAGCAGTACTTC. This encodes CASALTAGGPYEQYF.